The clone carrying this T cell receptor beta chain has a count of ten or more. TCRdb itself ran the 5' RACE reads through MiXCR, one entry per CDR3 protein. The sample has a few hundred thousand distinct CDR3 sequences, approximately 10% seen once. This record comes from a study of T cells after yellow fever vaccination. This CDR3 is built from 14 residues. The clonotype comes from a man in his late teens or twenties who received the YFV17D yellow fever vaccine. The chain uses TRBV21-1 and TRBJ1-2; the listed D gene, TRBD1, was not tested against the DNA. TRBV21-1 corresponds to a pseudogene. This specimen consisted of CD4+ T cells sorted from PBMCs, obtained 5 days after the yellow fever booster vaccination. The CDR3, as DNA: TGTGCCAGACACCGGGACACCTACCTGTATGGCTACACCTTC. Its protein is CARHRDTYLYGYTF.